Each of the 25 T cell receptor beta chains below was sequenced from the same sample in a study of blood T cell repertoires in COVID-19. Clones were read by immunoSEQ multiplex PCR, and TCRdb kept only the in-frame ones, dropping some. Here the sample spans some 47,000 clones, 84% being singletons. Sequencing was done on a sample of peripheral blood. These receptors were obtained from a human donor in a cohort sampled during active COVID-19.

This chain uses TRBV7-8 with TRBJ1-1; possibly TRBD1 for D (5 bases). The CDR3 loop spans 14 amino acids. V was shortened by 5 bases and J by 7 bases, with 17 bases between the two germline ends. Looked up from germline, CDR1 is SGHVS and CDR2 is FQNEAQ. In DNA form, the CDR3 reads TGTGCCAGCAGCCTAGGGGCAGGTTTTAATGAAGCTTTCTTT. This encodes CASSLGAGFNEAFF.

The count of this clone is one. The chain has TRBV7-2 and TRBJ2-2; D is undetermined. CDR3 size: 12 residues. V shed 3 bases and J shed 7 bases, with 6 bases lying between them. The germline V gene has CDR1 SGHTA and CDR2 FQGNSA. The chain's CDR3 is CASSFQVGELFF. In DNA, the CDR3 is TGTGCCAGCAGCTTTCAGGTCGGGGAGCTGTTTTTT.

A few counts support this clone. The chain combines TRBV5-5 with TRBJ2-7; D gene unclear. V was pared by 2 bases and J by 2 bases, with 8 bases between. The CDR3 is 13 residues long. Germline V gives CDR1 SGHKS, CDR2 YYEKEE (reference sequence). The CDR3 loop reads CASSFRGPYEQYV. For the CDR3, the DNA is TGTGCCAGCAGCTTTAGAGGTCCCTACGAGCAGTACGTC.

The chain combines TRBV4-2 with TRBJ2-2; 13 bases are a match to TRBD2. V dropped 0 bases and J dropped 3; count of bases not matched to a gene: 10. CDR1 and CDR2 (germline): LGHNA, YNFKEQ. The CDR3 is made up of 20 amino acids. The CDR3, as DNA: TGTGCCAGCAGCCAAGAAGGGAGGATAGGACTAGCGGGGGACACCGGGGAGCTGTTTTTT. It codes for CASSQEGRIGLAGDTGELFF.

The rearrangement joins TRBV18 to TRBJ2-5, with a possible D match to TRBD1 (5 bases). There are 15 residues in the CDR3. V gave up 1 base and J gave up 1 base, with 10 bases separating them. Germline CDR1 is KGHSH and CDR2 is LQKENI. The CDR3 DNA is TGTGCCAGCTCACCACAGGGGCAGAGCCAAGAGACCCAGTACTTC. Translating gives CASSPQGQSQETQYF.

V gene TRBV19 combines with J gene TRBJ1-2, with D unresolved. Trimming stripped 3 bases from V and 2 bases from J, with 10 bases between. The V gene's germline CDR1 is LNHDA and CDR2 SQIVND (reference sequence). The CDR3 has 14 residues. CDR3 amino acids: CASSMGRPNYGYTF. The DNA for the CDR3 is TGTGCCAGTAGTATGGGCAGGCCCAACTATGGCTACACCTTC. Looking up the rest from reference TRBV19 and TRBJ1-2 gives the full variable domain: DGGITQSPKYLFRKEGQNVTLSCEQNLNHDAMYWYRQDPGQGLRLIYYSQIVNDFQKGDIAEGYSVSREKKESFPLTVTSAQKNPTAFYLCASSMGRPNYGYTFGSGTRLTVV.

The chain uses TRBV6-5 and TRBJ1-1; D remains unclear. Germline-derived CDR1 and CDR2 are MNHEY and SVGAGI. The V end lost 5 bases, the J end lost 6 bases, and 13 bases lay between the germline ends. The CDR3 covers 13 residues. The CDR3 DNA follows: TGTGCCAGCAGTCGAATCGTGGCAGCTGAAGCTTTCTTT. It is translated as CASSRIVAAEAFF.

V usage is TRBV27 and J usage is TRBJ1-4; no clear D gene. Per germline, CDR1 MNHEY and CDR2 SMNVEV (reference sequence). V lost 3 bases, J lost 6 bases, and 5 bases lay in between. This CDR3 spans 12 amino acids. The CDR3, as DNA: TGTGCCAGCAGTTTTACGGATGAAAAACTGTTTTTT. It is translated as CASSFTDEKLFF.

This clone was counted a few times. The chain carries TRBV10-3 and TRBJ2-3; the D is unclear. V lost 6 bases and J lost 0, with 10 bases in between. The CDR3 sequence is 14 residues long. Looked up from germline, CDR1 is ENHRY and CDR2 is SYGVKD. The CDR3 bases are TGTGCCATCAGGTACACAGATAGCACAGATACGCAGTATTTT. It codes for CAIRYTDSTDTQYF.

This rearrangement joins TRBV18 to TRBJ1-6, with 7 bases that match TRBD1. Germline V gene lookup returns CDR1 KGHSH and CDR2 LQKENI. The CDR3 totals 14 residues. With V trimmed by 2 bases and J by 7 bases, 2 bases remained unmatched. CDR3 coding DNA: TGTGCCAGCTCACCAGGGACAGAGAATTCACCCCTCCACTTT. Its protein product is CASSPGTENSPLHF. The full variable domain, in which reference TRBV18 and TRBJ1-6 provide the parts outside the CDR3, is NAGVMQNPRHLVRRRGQEARLRCSPMKGHSHVYWYRQLPEEGLKFMVYLQKENIIDESGMPKERFSAEFPKEGPSILRIQQVVRGDSAAYFCASSPGTENSPLHFGNGTRLTVT.

This clone was seen a handful of times. The CDR3 DNA is TGTGCCAGCAGTTTAAACCCCTACAGGGGGCAAGTCTATGGCTACACCTTC. It codes for CASSLNPYRGQVYGYTF. The genes are TRBV27 and TRBJ1-2; TRBD1 aligns across 9 bases. Germline CDR1 is MNHEY and CDR2 is SMNVEV (reference sequence). V lost 2 bases to trimming and J lost 4 bases; unmatched junction nucleotides: 11. This CDR3 is 17 amino acids long.

The V gene is TRBV30, the J gene TRBJ1-3; TRBD1 aligns across 7 bases. CDR1 is GTSNPN and CDR2 is SVGIG in the germline V gene (reference sequence). This CDR3 spans 15 amino acids. The J segment lost 4 bases and the V segment lost 1 base, leaving 7 bases of the junction unmatched. The CDR3 nucleotides are TGTGCCTGGAGTGACACAGGGGAAGGAGGAAACACCATATATTTT. It specifies CAWSDTGEGGNTIYF.

V gene TRBV5-8 combines with J gene TRBJ1-1; D ambiguous. V was pared by 4 bases and J by 0 bases, with 10 bases between. The CDR3 runs 14 residues. Germline V CDR1 and CDR2: SGHTS, YDEGEE. CDR3 protein: CASSMVGMNTEAFF. The CDR3 DNA sequence: TGTGCCAGCAGCATGGTGGGCATGAACACTGAAGCTTTCTTT.

This chain links TRBV5-6 with TRBJ2-6, with 7 bases identical to TRBD1. The germline V gene has CDR1 SGHDT and CDR2 YYEEEE. This CDR3 contains 18 residues. The junction had 10 bases not matched to a gene; V was cut back by 3 bases and J by 1 base. CDR3 protein: CASSSQGQVFSGANVLTF. Here the CDR3 DNA reads TGTGCCAGCAGCTCGCAAGGACAGGTCTTTTCTGGGGCCAACGTCCTGACTTTC.

V is TRBV7-9 and J is TRBJ1-5; possibly TRBD1 for D (6 bases). Trimming left V 1 base short and J 6 bases short, with 16 bases between. Per germline, CDR1 SEHNR and CDR2 FQNEAQ (reference sequence). The CDR3 totals 16 residues. The CDR3 DNA reads TGTGCCAGCAGCTTAGGGGACACAGGGTGGGGTCAGCCCCAGCATTTT. This translates into CASSLGDTGWGQPQHF.

V is TRBV18 and J is TRBJ2-7; 7 bases line up with TRBD1. Trimming at V came to 5 bases and at J to 3 bases, leaving 4 bases not matched to a gene. The germline V gene has CDR1 KGHSH and CDR2 LQKENI. The CDR3 has 13 residues. The CDR3 protein is CASSTGQIYEQYF. CDR3 nucleotide sequence: TGTGCCAGCTCAACGGGACAGATCTACGAGCAGTACTTC.

The chain carries TRBV6-5 and TRBJ1-5; D gene ambiguous. This CDR3 is built from 15 residues. Trimming shortened V by 6 bases and J by 5 bases, and 17 bases separated the two germline ends. Germline V gene data show CDR1 as MNHEY and CDR2 as SVGAGI. The CDR3 protein is CASRPYGGSYQPQHF. The CDR3 DNA reads as TGTGCCAGCAGGCCCTACGGAGGGTCCTATCAGCCCCAGCATTTT.

The CDR3 coding sequence is TGTGCCAGCAGCTTAGGGGCGGGCTCCTACAATGAGCAGTTCTTC. Translating gives CASSLGAGSYNEQFF. V and J are TRBV7-9 and TRBJ2-1; perhaps TRBD2 as D (5 bases). CDR1 is SEHNR and CDR2 is FQNEAQ in the germline V gene (reference sequence). V was cut by 1 base and J by 0 bases, with 7 bases left in between. This CDR3 has 15 amino acids. Combining the CDR3 with reference TRBV7-9 and TRBJ2-1 gives the whole variable domain DTGVSQNPRHKITKRGQNVTFRCDPISEHNRLYWYRQTLGQGPEFLTYFQNEAQLEKSRLLSDRFSAERPKGSFSTLEIQRTEQGDSAMYLCASSLGAGSYNEQFFGPGTRLTVL.

The chain joins TRBV7-9 to TRBJ2-1; the match to TRBD1 covers 10 bases. V lost 5 bases, J lost 9 bases, and 7 bases stayed unmatched. This CDR3 is 14 amino acids long. The germline gives CDR1 SEHNR, CDR2 FQNEAQ (reference sequence). CDR3: CASSVGQGFGEQFF. The CDR3 bases are TGTGCCAGCAGCGTGGGACAGGGGTTTGGTGAGCAGTTCTTC.

This rearrangement joins TRBV5-1 to TRBJ2-1, with D possibly matching TRBD2 (5 bases). This CDR3 has 14 amino acids. With 4 bases removed from V and 1 base from J, the gap between germline ends came to 9 bases. In germline, CDR1 is SGHRS, CDR2 YFSETQ. The CDR3 loop reads CASSGGGSYNEQFF. Written as DNA, the CDR3 is TGCGCCAGCAGCGGAGGCGGGTCCTACAATGAGCAGTTCTTC.

A few counts support this clone. The chain has TRBV30 and TRBJ2-3; D uncertain. The V end was cut by 2 bases, the J end by 4 bases, with 4 bases between. Germline V CDR1 and CDR2: GTSNPN, SVGIG (reference sequence). The CDR3 loop spans 11 amino acids. The CDR3 DNA reads as TGTGCCTGGAGTCGAGCAGATACGCAGTATTTT. It yields the protein CAWSRADTQYF.

The chain couples TRBV19 to TRBJ1-2; D unclear. The length of the CDR3 is 15 residues. From germline, CDR1 is LNHDA and CDR2 SQIVND (reference sequence). V was clipped by 4 bases and J by 7 bases, with 19 bases between them. CDR3 sequence reads: CASSTWTGIGGGYTF. The CDR3 DNA follows: TGTGCCAGTAGTACCTGGACCGGGATAGGCGGTGGCTACACCTTC. The full variable domain, with the rest looked up from reference TRBV19 and TRBJ1-2, is DGGITQSPKYLFRKEGQNVTLSCEQNLNHDAMYWYRQDPGQGLRLIYYSQIVNDFQKGDIAEGYSVSREKKESFPLTVTSAQKNPTAFYLCASSTWTGIGGGYTFGSGTRLTVV.

As regards this clone: The junction departs from the called germline gene at one end, perhaps through a read error. This chain uses TRBV11-2 with TRBJ1-6; 9 nucleotides agree with TRBD1. CDR3 length: 18 amino acids. Germline V CDR1 and CDR2: SGHAT, FQNNGV. The CDR3 sequence is CASTLQAGTGGGNSPLHF. DNA for the CDR3: TGTGCCAGCACCTTACAGGCTGGCACAGGGGGCGGGAATTCACCCCTCCACTTT.

The chain joins TRBV5-1 to TRBJ1-3; tentatively, D is TRBD1 (5 bases). V dropped 4 bases and J dropped 0 bases, with 8 bases sitting between them. CDR3 length: 14 amino acids. CDR1 and CDR2 from the germline V gene are SGHRS and YFSETQ. CDR3 in amino acids: CASSPGVSGNTIYF. The CDR3 coding sequence is TGCGCCAGCAGCCCGGGGGTCTCTGGAAACACCATATATTTT.

The chain employs TRBV5-1 and TRBJ2-6, with a weak D call TRBD2 (6 bases). Germline V CDR1 and CDR2: SGHRS, YFSETQ. Trimming cost V 4 bases and J 3 bases, with 20 bases left between them. The CDR3 runs 18 residues. The CDR3 sequence: CASSVRVGLRNGANVLTF. The DNA of the CDR3 is TGCGCCAGCAGCGTGCGGGTTGGACTACGGAATGGGGCCAACGTCCTGACTTTC.